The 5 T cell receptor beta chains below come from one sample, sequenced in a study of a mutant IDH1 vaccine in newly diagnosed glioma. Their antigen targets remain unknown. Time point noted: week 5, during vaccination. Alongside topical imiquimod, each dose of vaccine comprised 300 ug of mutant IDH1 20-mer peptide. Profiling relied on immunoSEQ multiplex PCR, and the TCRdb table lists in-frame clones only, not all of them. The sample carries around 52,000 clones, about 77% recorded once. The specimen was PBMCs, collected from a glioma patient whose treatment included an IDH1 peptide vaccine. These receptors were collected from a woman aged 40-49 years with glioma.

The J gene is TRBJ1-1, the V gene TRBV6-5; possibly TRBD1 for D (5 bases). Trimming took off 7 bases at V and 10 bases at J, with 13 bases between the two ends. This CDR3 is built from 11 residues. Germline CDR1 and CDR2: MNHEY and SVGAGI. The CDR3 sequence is CASIKRGLAFF. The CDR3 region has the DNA TGTGCCAGCATAAAAAGGGGTTTAGCTTTCTTT.

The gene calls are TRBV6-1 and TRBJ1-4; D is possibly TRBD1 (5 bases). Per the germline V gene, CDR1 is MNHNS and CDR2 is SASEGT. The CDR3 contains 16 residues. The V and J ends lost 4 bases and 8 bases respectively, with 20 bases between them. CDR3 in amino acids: CASSVTLPGGGEKLFF. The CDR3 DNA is TGTGCCAGCAGTGTAACCCTTCCGGGTGGGGGGGAAAAACTGTTTTTT.

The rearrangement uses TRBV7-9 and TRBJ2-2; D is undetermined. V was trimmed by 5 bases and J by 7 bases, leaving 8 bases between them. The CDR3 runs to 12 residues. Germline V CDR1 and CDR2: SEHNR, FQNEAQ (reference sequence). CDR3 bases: TGTGCCAGCAGCAACCTCAGCGGGGAGCTGTTTTTT. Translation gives CASSNLSGELFF.

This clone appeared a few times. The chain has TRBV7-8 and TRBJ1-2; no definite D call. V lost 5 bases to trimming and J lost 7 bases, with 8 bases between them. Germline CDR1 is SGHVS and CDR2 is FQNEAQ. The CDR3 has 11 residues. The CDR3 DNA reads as TGTGCCAGCAGCACCCCTGGTGGCTACACCTTC. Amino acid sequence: CASSTPGGYTF.

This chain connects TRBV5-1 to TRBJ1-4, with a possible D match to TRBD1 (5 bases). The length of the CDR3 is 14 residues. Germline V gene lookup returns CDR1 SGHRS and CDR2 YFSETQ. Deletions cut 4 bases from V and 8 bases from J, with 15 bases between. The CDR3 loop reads CASSPGSEGEKLFF. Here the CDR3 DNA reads TGCGCCAGCAGCCCCGGGTCCGAGGGGGAAAAACTGTTTTTT.